This T cell receptor (beta chain) was recorded in a study of neoadjuvant anti-PD-1 for oral cavity cancer. Study details: Most patients had three to four biweekly doses of 3 mg/kg nivolumab before resection. Patients without progression received a fourth nivolumab dose around day 43, then surgical resection on days 50-56. Study-wide findings and caveats: Each response group had just a few patients in TCR analyses.

As for this clone: Its target is unknown.

Germline V gene data show CDR1 as LNHDA and CDR2 as SQIVND (reference sequence). CDR3 length equals 13 residues. V was pared by 6 bases and J by 2 bases, with 8 bases between. Survey sequencing of tumors mostly used about 4.8 ug DNA, two replicates. The data were produced by immunoSEQ multiplex PCR, yet TCRdb's version contains in-frame clones alone and is incomplete. The sample consists of about 7,200 clones, about 60% of them appearing once. The clonotype comes from a person aged 40-85 years with oral cavity squamous cell carcinoma. The gene calls are TRBV19 and TRBJ2-1; D perhaps matches TRBD1 (6 bases). The material sequenced was tumor tissue, taken before nivolumab (anti-PD-1) treatment. In nucleotides, the CDR3 is TGTGCCAGTAGCCGACAGGCCTACAATGAGCAGTTCTTC. Translation: CASSRQAYNEQFF. Variable domain in full (rest from reference TRBV19 and TRBJ2-1): DGGITQSPKYLFRKEGQNVTLSCEQNLNHDAMYWYRQDPGQGLRLIYYSQIVNDFQKGDIAEGYSVSREKKESFPLTVTSAQKNPTAFYLCASSRQAYNEQFFGPGTRLTVL.